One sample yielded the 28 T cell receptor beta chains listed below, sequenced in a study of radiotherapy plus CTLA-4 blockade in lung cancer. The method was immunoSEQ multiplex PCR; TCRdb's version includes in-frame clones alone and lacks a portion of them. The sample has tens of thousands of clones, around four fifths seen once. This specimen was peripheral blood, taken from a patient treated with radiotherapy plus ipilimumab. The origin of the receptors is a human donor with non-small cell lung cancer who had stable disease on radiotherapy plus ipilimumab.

CDR3 in amino acids: CASSPIRTGNTIYF. The DNA for the CDR3 is TGTGCCAGCAGCCCCATTAGGACTGGAAACACCATATATTTT. The chain is built from TRBV7-8 and TRBJ1-3; D gene unclear. This CDR3 has 14 amino acids. Germline CDR1 SGHVS, CDR2 FQNEAQ. Trimming removed 5 bases at V and 2 bases at J, with 10 bases between.

CDR3 region: CASSFPTDTGELFF. The CDR3 DNA follows: TGTGCCAGCAGCTTTCCTACTGACACCGGGGAGCTGTTTTTT. This chain links TRBV7-9 with TRBJ2-2; D remains ambiguous. This CDR3 is 14 amino acids long. Trimming cost V 3 bases and J 3 bases, with 8 bases left between them. Germline CDR1 reads SEHNR; CDR2 reads FQNEAQ (reference sequence).

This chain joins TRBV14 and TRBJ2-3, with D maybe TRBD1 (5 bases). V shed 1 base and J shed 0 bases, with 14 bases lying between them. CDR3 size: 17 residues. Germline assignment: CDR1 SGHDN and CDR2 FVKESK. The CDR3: CASSQARGGPSTDTQYF. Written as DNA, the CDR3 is TGTGCCAGCAGCCAAGCTAGGGGTGGGCCTAGCACAGATACGCAGTATTTT. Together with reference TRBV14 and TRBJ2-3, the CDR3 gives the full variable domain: EAGVTQFPSHSVIEKGQTVTLRCDPISGHDNLYWYRRVMGKEIKFLLHFVKESKQDESGMPNNRFLAERTGGTYSTLKVQPAELEDSGVYFCASSQARGGPSTDTQYFGPGTRLTVL.

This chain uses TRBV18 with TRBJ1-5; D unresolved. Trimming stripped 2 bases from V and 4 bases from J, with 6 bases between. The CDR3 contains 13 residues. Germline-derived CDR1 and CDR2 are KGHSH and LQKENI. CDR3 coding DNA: TGTGCCAGCTCACCAGGGCCAAATCAGCCCCAGCATTTT. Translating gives CASSPGPNQPQHF. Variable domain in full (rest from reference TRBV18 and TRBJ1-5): NAGVMQNPRHLVRRRGQEARLRCSPMKGHSHVYWYRQLPEEGLKFMVYLQKENIIDESGMPKERFSAEFPKEGPSILRIQQVVRGDSAAYFCASSPGPNQPQHFGDGTRLSIL.

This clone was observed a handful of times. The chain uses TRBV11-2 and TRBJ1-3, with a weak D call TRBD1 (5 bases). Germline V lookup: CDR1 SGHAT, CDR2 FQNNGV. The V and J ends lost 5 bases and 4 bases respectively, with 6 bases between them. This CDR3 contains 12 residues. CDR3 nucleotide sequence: TGTGCCAGCAGCCCAGGGGGAAACACCATATATTTT. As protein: CASSPGGNTIYF.

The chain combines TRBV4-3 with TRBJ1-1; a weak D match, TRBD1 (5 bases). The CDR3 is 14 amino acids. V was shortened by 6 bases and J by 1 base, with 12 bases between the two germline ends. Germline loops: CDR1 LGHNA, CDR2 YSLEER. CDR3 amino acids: CASREGLRNTEAFF. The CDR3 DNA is TGCGCCAGCAGAGAGGGGTTAAGGAACACTGAAGCTTTCTTT.

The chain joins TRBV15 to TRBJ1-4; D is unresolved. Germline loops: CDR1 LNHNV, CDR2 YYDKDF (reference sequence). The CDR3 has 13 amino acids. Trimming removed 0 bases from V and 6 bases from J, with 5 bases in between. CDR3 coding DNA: TGTGCCACCAGCAGAGATGAGGATGAAAAACTGTTTTTT. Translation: CATSRDEDEKLFF. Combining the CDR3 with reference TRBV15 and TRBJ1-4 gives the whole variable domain DAMVIQNPRYQVTQFGKPVTLSCSQTLNHNVMYWYQQKSSQAPKLLFHYYDKDFNNEADTPDNFQSRRPNTSFCFLDIRSPGLGDTAMYLCATSRDEDEKLFFGSGTQLSVL.

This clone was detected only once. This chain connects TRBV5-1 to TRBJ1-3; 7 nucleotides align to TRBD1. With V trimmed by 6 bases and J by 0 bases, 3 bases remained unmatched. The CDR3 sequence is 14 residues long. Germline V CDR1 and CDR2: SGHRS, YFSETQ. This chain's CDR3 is CASTPGGSGNTIYF. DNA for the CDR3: TGCGCCAGCACCCCAGGGGGCTCTGGAAACACCATATATTTT.

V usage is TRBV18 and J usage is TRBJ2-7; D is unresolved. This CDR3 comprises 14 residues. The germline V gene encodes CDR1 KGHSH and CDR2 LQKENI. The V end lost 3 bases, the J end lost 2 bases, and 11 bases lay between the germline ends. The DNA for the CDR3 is TGTGCCAGCTCACCCTCTCCGATCACCTACGAGCAGTACTTC. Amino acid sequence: CASSPSPITYEQYF.

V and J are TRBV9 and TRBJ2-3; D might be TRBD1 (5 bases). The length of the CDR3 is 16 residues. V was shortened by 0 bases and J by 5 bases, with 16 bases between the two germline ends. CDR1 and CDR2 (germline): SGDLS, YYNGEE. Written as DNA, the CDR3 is TGTGCCAGCAGCGTAGAAGCTCCCACAGGTTTAGATACGCAGTATTTT. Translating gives CASSVEAPTGLDTQYF.

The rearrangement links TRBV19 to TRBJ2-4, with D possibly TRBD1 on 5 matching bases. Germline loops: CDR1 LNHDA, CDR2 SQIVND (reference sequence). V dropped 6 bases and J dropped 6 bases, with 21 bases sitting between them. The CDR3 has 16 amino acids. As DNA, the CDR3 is TGTGCCAGTAGAAGAAGGGGTCGCAGCTTTGGAAACATTCAGTACTTC. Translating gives CASRRRGRSFGNIQYF.

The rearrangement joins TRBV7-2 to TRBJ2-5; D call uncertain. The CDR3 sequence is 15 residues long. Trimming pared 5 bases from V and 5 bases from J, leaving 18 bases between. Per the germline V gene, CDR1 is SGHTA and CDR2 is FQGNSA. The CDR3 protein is CASSPLARTWETQYF. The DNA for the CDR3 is TGTGCCAGCAGCCCCCTTGCGCGAACTTGGGAGACCCAGTACTTC.

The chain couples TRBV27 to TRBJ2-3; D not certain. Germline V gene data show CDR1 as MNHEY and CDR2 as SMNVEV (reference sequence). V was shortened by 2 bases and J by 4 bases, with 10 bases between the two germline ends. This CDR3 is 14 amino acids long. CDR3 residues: CASSLQVDADTQYF. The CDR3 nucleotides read TGTGCCAGCAGTTTACAGGTTGACGCAGATACGCAGTATTTT.

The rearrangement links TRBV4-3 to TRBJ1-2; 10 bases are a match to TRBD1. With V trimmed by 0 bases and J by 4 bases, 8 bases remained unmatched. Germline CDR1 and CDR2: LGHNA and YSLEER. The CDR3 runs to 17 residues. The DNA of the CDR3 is TGCGCCAGCAGCCAAGATATTAGGACAGGGGGTGTCTATGGCTACACCTTC. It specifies CASSQDIRTGGVYGYTF.

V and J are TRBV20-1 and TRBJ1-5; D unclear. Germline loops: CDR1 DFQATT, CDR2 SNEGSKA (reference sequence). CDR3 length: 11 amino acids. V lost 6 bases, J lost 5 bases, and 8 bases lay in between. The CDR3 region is CSAASDQPQHF. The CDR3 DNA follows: TGCAGTGCCGCTTCGGATCAGCCCCAGCATTTT.

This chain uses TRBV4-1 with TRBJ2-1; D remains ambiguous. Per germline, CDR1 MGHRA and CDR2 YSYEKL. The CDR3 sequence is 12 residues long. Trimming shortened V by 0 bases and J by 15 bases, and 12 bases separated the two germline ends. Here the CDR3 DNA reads TGCGCCAGCAGCCAAGAATTCCGTATGCCGTTCTTC. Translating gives CASSQEFRMPFF.

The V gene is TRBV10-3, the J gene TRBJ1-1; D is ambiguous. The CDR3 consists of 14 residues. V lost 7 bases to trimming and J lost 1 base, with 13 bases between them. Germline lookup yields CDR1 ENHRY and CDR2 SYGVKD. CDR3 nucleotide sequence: TGTGCCATCACCATGGACGGGAAGAACACTGAAGCTTTCTTT. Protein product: CAITMDGKNTEAFF.

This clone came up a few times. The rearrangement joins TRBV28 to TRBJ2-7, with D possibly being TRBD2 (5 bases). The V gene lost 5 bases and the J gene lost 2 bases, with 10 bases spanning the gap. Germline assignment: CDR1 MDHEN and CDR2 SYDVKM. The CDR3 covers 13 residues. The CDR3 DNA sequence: TGTGCCAGCAGTGTCCGGGGTACCTACGAGCAGTACGTC. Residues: CASSVRGTYEQYV.

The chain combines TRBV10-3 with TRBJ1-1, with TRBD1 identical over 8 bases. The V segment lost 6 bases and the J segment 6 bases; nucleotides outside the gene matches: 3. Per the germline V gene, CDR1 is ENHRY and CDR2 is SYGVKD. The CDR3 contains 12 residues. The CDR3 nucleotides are TGTGCCATCAGAACAGGGGGGGCTGAAGCTTTCTTT. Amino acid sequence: CAIRTGGAEAFF.

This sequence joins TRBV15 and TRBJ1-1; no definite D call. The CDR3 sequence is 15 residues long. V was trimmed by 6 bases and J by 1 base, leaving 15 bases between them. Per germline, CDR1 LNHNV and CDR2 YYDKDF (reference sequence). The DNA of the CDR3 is TGTGCCACCAGGGGTGGGAACTCGCAGAACACTGAAGCTTTCTTT. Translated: CATRGGNSQNTEAFF.

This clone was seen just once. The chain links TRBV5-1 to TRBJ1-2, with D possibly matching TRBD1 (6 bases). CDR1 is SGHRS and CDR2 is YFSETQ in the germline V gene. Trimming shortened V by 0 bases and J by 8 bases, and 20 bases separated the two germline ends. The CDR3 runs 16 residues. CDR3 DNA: TGCGCCAGCAGCTTGGATGGACAGTCGACACTAAGGGGCTACACCTTC. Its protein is CASSLDGQSTLRGYTF.

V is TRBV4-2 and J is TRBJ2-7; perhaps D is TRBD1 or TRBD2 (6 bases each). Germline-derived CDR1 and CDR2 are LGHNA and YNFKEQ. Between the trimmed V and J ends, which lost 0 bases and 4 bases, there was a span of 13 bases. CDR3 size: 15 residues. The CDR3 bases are TGTGCCAGCAGCCAAGATGACGGGGGCCGGTACGAGCAGTACGTC. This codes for CASSQDDGGRYEQYV.

CDR3 nucleotide sequence: TGTGCCAGCAGTGAAGCTAGGGTCTCCGAGCAGTACGTC. Residues: CASSEARVSEQYV. This chain links TRBV6-5 with TRBJ2-7, with D uncertain. The germline CDR1 and CDR2 sequences are MNHEY and SVGAGI. V lost 5 bases and J lost 6, with 14 bases in between. The CDR3 consists of 13 residues.

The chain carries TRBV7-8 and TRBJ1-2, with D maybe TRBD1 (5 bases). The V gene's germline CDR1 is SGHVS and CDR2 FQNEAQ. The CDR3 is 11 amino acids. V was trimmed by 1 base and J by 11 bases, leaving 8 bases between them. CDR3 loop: CASSLGGAYTF. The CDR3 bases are TGTGCCAGCAGCTTAGGAGGGGCTTACACCTTC.

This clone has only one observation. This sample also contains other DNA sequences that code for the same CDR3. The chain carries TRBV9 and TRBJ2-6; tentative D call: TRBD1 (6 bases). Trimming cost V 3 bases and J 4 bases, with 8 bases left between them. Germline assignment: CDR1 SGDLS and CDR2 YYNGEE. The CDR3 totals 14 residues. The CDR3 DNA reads TGTGCCAGCAGCGCAGGGGACGGGGCCAACGTCCTGACTTTC. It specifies CASSAGDGANVLTF. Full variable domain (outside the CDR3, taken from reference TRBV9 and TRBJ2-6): DSGVTQTPKHLITATGQRVTLRCSPRSGDLSVYWYQQSLDQGLQFLIQYYNGEERAKGNILERFSAQQFPDLHSELNLSSLELGDSALYFCASSAGDGANVLTFGAGSRLTVL.

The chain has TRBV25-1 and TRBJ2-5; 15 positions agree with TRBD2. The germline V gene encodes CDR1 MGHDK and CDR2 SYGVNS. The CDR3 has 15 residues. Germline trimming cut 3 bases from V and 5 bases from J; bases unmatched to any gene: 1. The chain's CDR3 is CASSDGLAGGETQYF. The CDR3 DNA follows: TGTGCCAGCAGTGATGGACTAGCGGGGGGGGAGACCCAGTACTTC.

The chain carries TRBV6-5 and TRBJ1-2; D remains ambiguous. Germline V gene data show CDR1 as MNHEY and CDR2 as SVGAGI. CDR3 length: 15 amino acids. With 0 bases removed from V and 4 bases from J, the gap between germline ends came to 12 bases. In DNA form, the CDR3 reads TGTGCCAGCAGTTACTCGAGGGCGGAGGGCTATGGCTACACCTTC. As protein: CASSYSRAEGYGYTF.

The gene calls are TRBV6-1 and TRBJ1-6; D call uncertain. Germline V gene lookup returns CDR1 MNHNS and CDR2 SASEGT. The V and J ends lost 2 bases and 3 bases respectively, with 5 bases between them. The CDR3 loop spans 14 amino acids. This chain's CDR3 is CASSERVYNSPLHF. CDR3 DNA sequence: TGTGCCAGCAGTGAACGTGTCTATAATTCACCCCTCCACTTT.